These 26 T cell receptor beta chains were sequenced from one sample in a study of cytomegalovirus exposure and HLA in healthy donors. TCRdb keeps only in-frame clones here, not all; method: immunoSEQ multiplex PCR. The data contain more than 150,000 clones, approximately 90% of them singletons. Sequencing used PBMCs. The receptors shown here come from a man between 18 and 29 years old in good health and CMV-seronegative.

This chain uses TRBV15 with TRBJ2-1; D possibly corresponds to TRBD1 (6 bases). Trimming shortened V by 0 bases and J by 4 bases, and 13 bases separated the two germline ends. Germline V CDR1 and CDR2: LNHNV, YYDKDF (reference sequence). The CDR3 totals 16 residues. CDR3 bases: TGTGCCACCAGCAGAGAGGGGACACGGTCGTACAATGAGCAGTTCTTC. It specifies CATSREGTRSYNEQFF.

V is TRBV19 and J is TRBJ2-3; 11 bases match TRBD2. Trimming cost V 10 bases and J 2 bases; bases outside gene matches: 8. The CDR3 covers 15 residues. Looked up from germline, CDR1 is LNHDA and CDR2 is SQIVND (reference sequence). CDR3 bases: TGTGCCACCACGGAACTAGCGGGAGACACAGATACGCAGTATTTT. Translation: CATTELAGDTDTQYF.

The V gene is TRBV6-5, the J gene TRBJ1-6; weak D call: TRBD1 (5 bases). This CDR3 comprises 12 residues. V dropped 2 bases and J dropped 9 bases, with 5 bases sitting between them. Looked up from germline, CDR1 is MNHEY and CDR2 is SVGAGI. CDR3 region: CASSYGASPLHF. For the CDR3, the DNA is TGTGCCAGCAGTTACGGGGCTTCACCCCTCCACTTT.

The chain recombines TRBV6-5 with TRBJ1-2, with TRBD1 matching 11 bases. Trimming cost V 4 bases and J 4 bases; bases outside gene matches: 5. This CDR3 has 15 amino acids. CDR1 is MNHEY and CDR2 is SVGAGI in the germline V gene. The CDR3 bases are TGTGCCAGCAGTTCGGACAGGGGGCTTGTCTATGGCTACACCTTC. Translation gives CASSSDRGLVYGYTF.

The gene calls are TRBV19 and TRBJ2-1; 7 bases fit TRBD2. This CDR3 has 16 amino acids. The V and J ends lost 0 bases and 1 base, in that order; junction bases with no gene match: 3. Looked up from germline, CDR1 is LNHDA and CDR2 is SQIVND (reference sequence). The CDR3 nucleotides are TGTGCCAGTAGTATAGACATGGGGGGGTCCTACAATGAGCAGTTCTTC. It translates to CASSIDMGGSYNEQFF.

V and J are TRBV4-1 and TRBJ2-1; 9 bases match TRBD2. The germline V gene encodes CDR1 MGHRA and CDR2 YSYEKL. The CDR3 runs to 16 residues. Trimming took 1 base from V and 4 from J; bases not matched to a gene: 5. The CDR3 is CASSQVRGRAYNEQFF. The CDR3 coding sequence is TGCGCCAGCAGCCAAGTTCGCGGGAGGGCTTACAATGAGCAGTTCTTC.

The V gene is TRBV4-2, the J gene TRBJ2-3; 8 bases agree with TRBD1. The CDR3 runs to 18 residues. The V gene end was trimmed by 3 bases and the J gene end by 6 bases; junction bases not matched to a gene: 17. In germline, CDR1 is LGHNA, CDR2 YNFKEQ. The CDR3 DNA reads TGTGCCAGCAGCCAGCCTAAGCGAAGACAGGGGTCCTGGGATACGCAGTATTTT. It is translated as CASSQPKRRQGSWDTQYF.

This clone was counted a few times. This CDR3 is CASSYLVDRDGYTF. In DNA, the CDR3 is TGTGCCAGCAGTTACTTAGTAGACAGGGATGGCTACACCTTC. This chain links TRBV6-6 with TRBJ1-2; TRBD1 aligns across 7 bases. Germline CDR1 reads MNHNY; CDR2 reads SVGAGI (reference sequence). The V gene end was trimmed by 1 base and the J gene end by 6 bases; junction bases not matched to a gene: 5. The CDR3 length is 14 residues.

The chain recombines TRBV30 with TRBJ1-1; 10 nucleotides align to TRBD1. V lost 2 bases to trimming and J lost 5 bases; unmatched junction nucleotides: 8. The CDR3 consists of 15 residues. Germline V gene sequence: CDR1 GTSNPN, CDR2 SVGIG (reference sequence). The CDR3 nucleotides read TGTGCCTGGAGTTATCCGGGACAGGGGTGGACTGAAGCTTTCTTT. Residues: CAWSYPGQGWTEAFF. Based on the CDR3 plus reference TRBV30 and TRBJ1-1, the full variable domain is SQTIHQWPATLVQPVGSPLSLECTVEGTSNPNLYWYRQAAGRGLQLLFYSVGIGQISSEVPQNLSASRPQDRQFILSSKKLLLSDSGFYLCAWSYPGQGWTEAFFGQGTRLTVV.

The genes are TRBV23-1 and TRBJ2-7, with TRBD1 identical over 9 bases. TRBV23-1 is placed among ORFs of uncertain function. The V gene end was trimmed by 7 bases and the J gene end by 5 bases; junction bases not matched to a gene: 12. The CDR3 length is 15 residues. The CDR3 sequence is CASTNDGTGTNEQYF. The CDR3, as DNA: TGCGCCAGCACGAACGACGGGACAGGGACAAACGAGCAGTACTTC.

This chain links TRBV25-1 with TRBJ2-5; D perhaps matches TRBD2 (5 bases). The CDR3 spans 14 residues. V lost 4 bases to trimming and J lost 7 bases, with 16 bases between them. The germline V gene has CDR1 MGHDK and CDR2 SYGVNS. CDR3 nucleotides: TGTGCCAGCAGTGCCACCGGGGTAATCGGGACCCAGTACTTC. Protein: CASSATGVIGTQYF.

The chain employs TRBV13 and TRBJ2-1, with unresolved D. CDR1 is PRHDT, CDR2 FYEKMQ, per germline (reference sequence). The length of the CDR3 is 12 residues. Deletions cut 4 bases from V and 9 bases from J, with 10 bases between. The CDR3, as DNA: TGTGCCAGCAGCTCCCACCCCAGTGAGCAGTTCTTC. Translating gives CASSSHPSEQFF.

The chain couples TRBV7-9 to TRBJ1-5, with 8 bases aligning to TRBD1. J gave up 7 bases and V 4 bases, and 6 bases lay outside the gene matches. Germline CDR1 reads SEHNR; CDR2 reads FQNEAQ (reference sequence). This CDR3 region has 14 residues. In DNA, the CDR3 is TGTGCCAGCAGCTCGACAGGGGTCCAGCAGCCCCAGCATTTT. This translates into CASSSTGVQQPQHF.

The chain joins TRBV28 to TRBJ1-4; 9 bases are a match to TRBD1. V shed 4 bases, J shed 8 bases, and the junction held 5 bases outside the gene matches. This CDR3 has 14 amino acids. Germline CDR1 MDHEN, CDR2 SYDVKM. The CDR3 is CASSSTGGVEKLFF. In DNA, the CDR3 is TGTGCCAGCAGTTCTACAGGGGGCGTAGAAAAACTGTTTTTT.

The table lists this clone with many counts. The gene calls are TRBV30 and TRBJ1-4; D is unresolved. With 2 bases removed from V and 10 bases from J, the gap between germline ends came to 14 bases. Germline CDR1 reads GTSNPN; CDR2 reads SVGIG (reference sequence). The CDR3 contains 13 residues. The CDR3 is CAWSNEEGGKLFF. The CDR3 coding sequence is TGTGCCTGGAGTAATGAGGAGGGCGGAAAACTGTTTTTT.

The chain links TRBV4-1 to TRBJ2-1; 7 nucleotides align to TRBD2. This CDR3 contains 16 residues. CDR1 is MGHRA, CDR2 YSYEKL, per germline. Germline trimming cut 4 bases from V and 8 bases from J; bases unmatched to any gene: 14. In DNA form, the CDR3 reads TGCGCCAGCAGCCCAGAGCGGGACCCCGTTTCGGATGAGCAGTTCTTC. As protein: CASSPERDPVSDEQFF.

The CDR3 sequence is CASSLDPLSTDTQYF. CDR3 nucleotides: TGTGCCAGCAGCTTAGACCCTCTTAGCACAGATACGCAGTATTTT. The chain carries TRBV11-2 and TRBJ2-3, with D unclear. Trimming left V 0 bases short and J 0 bases short, with 7 bases between. The CDR3 has 15 residues. Germline V CDR1 and CDR2: SGHAT, FQNNGV.

This chain connects TRBV2 to TRBJ1-2, with 7 bases aligning to TRBD1. The CDR3 runs to 14 residues. The V gene's germline CDR1 is SNHLY and CDR2 FYNNEI. V shed 7 bases, J shed 2 bases, and the junction held 7 bases outside the gene matches. CDR3 sequence: CASNSGQLNYGYTF. The CDR3, as DNA: TGTGCCAGCAACTCGGGACAGCTAAACTATGGCTACACCTTC.

The chain combines TRBV5-1 with TRBJ1-3, with unresolved D. V lost 0 bases and J lost 0, with 7 bases in between. This CDR3 region has 15 residues. Germline CDR1 and CDR2: SGHRS and YFSETQ. CDR3 DNA sequence: TGCGCCAGCAGCTTGGAGCGAAGCTCTGGAAACACCATATATTTT. Translating gives CASSLERSSGNTIYF.

This sequence joins TRBV5-1 and TRBJ1-5; 10 bases line up with TRBD1. Germline CDR1 SGHRS, CDR2 YFSETQ. This CDR3 is built from 14 residues. After removal of 4 bases from V and 6 bases from J, the junction contained 4 bases not matched to a gene. Written as DNA, the CDR3 is TGCGCCAGCAGCGTGGGGACAGGGGTTCAGCCCCAGCATTTT. This codes for CASSVGTGVQPQHF.

This clone was seen a single time. This rearrangement joins TRBV2 to TRBJ2-5; D possibly corresponds to TRBD2 (5 bases). CDR3 length: 14 amino acids. Trimming cost V 8 bases and J 4 bases, with 17 bases left between them. CDR1 SNHLY and CDR2 FYNNEI come from the germline V gene. The CDR3 loop reads CASASAGERETQYF. The CDR3 nucleotides are TGTGCCAGCGCGTCCGCCGGGGAGAGAGAGACCCAGTACTTC. The full variable domain, with the rest looked up from reference TRBV2 and TRBJ2-5, is EPEVTQTPSHQVTQMGQEVILRCVPISNHLYFYWYRQILGQKVEFLVSFYNNEISEKSEIFDDQFSVERPDGSNFTLKIRSTKLEDSAMYFCASASAGERETQYFGPGTRLLVL.

This clone came up many times. This sequence joins TRBV21-1 and TRBJ2-2; the D call in the table, TRBD2, was not verified against the DNA. TRBV21-1 is assigned pseudogene status. There are 17 residues in the CDR3. The CDR3 DNA reads TGTGCCAGCAGCAAAGATCTGCCTAGCGAGAACACCGGGGAGCTGTTTTTT. Protein sequence: CASSKDLPSENTGELFF.

The chain joins TRBV4-1 to TRBJ1-1, with D possibly being TRBD1 (6 bases). The CDR3 has 15 residues. Germline V CDR1 and CDR2: MGHRA, YSYEKL. V dropped 4 bases and J dropped 1 base, with 13 bases sitting between them. The CDR3 DNA reads TGCGCCAGCAGCCGGTCGGAGACAGGGAACACTGAAGCTTTCTTT. Amino acid sequence: CASSRSETGNTEAFF.

The rearrangement links TRBV27 to TRBJ1-5; the D is unclear. Deletions cut 0 bases from V and 0 bases from J, with 12 bases between. The germline V gene has CDR1 MNHEY and CDR2 SMNVEV (reference sequence). The CDR3 has 17 amino acids. The CDR3 DNA reads TGTGCCAGCAGTTTATCGTGGCTGTCCTCTAGCAATCAGCCCCAGCATTTT. It encodes CASSLSWLSSSNQPQHF.

This clone has a single count. The chain employs TRBV5-4 and TRBJ2-3; 11 bases align to TRBD1. Germline V gene data show CDR1 as SGHNT and CDR2 as YYREEE (reference sequence). After removal of 2 bases from V and 5 bases from J, the junction contained 10 bases not matched to a gene. CDR3 length: 17 residues. CDR3 in amino acids: CASSLGSRTGGRDTQYF. As DNA, the CDR3 is TGTGCCAGCAGCTTAGGTTCGAGGACAGGGGGCAGAGATACGCAGTATTTT.

This chain links TRBV27 with TRBJ2-4, with a weak D call TRBD1 (7 bases). The CDR3 is 15 amino acids. CDR1 is MNHEY, CDR2 SMNVEV, per germline (reference sequence). Trimming shortened V by 4 bases and J by 4 bases, and 14 bases separated the two germline ends. The CDR3 reads CASSSGGFAKNIQYF. CDR3 DNA: TGTGCCAGCAGTTCAGGGGGGTTTGCGAAAAACATTCAGTACTTC.